Following are 15 T cell receptor beta chains from one sample sequenced in a study of T-cell memory formation after mild COVID-19. TCRdb processed the 5' RACE reads anew with MiXCR; each CDR3 protein has one entry. The sample consists of about 470,000 distinct CDR3 sequences, around a quarter of them appearing once. The sample comprised PBMCs or a T cell subset sorted from them (not recorded which). The receptors were gathered from an adult woman who had mild COVID-19 (a few samples of this study predate the infection). Cell type and time point are not known.

The chain uses TRBV7-8 and TRBJ2-7, with 13 bases lining up with TRBD2. The germline gives CDR1 SGHVS, CDR2 FQNEAQ. The length of the CDR3 is 17 residues. Unmatched junction bases numbered 8, after V lost 5 bases and J lost 1 base. DNA for the CDR3: TGTGCCAGCAGCCTAACGGAGGGACTAGCGGGGTCCTACGAGCAGTACTTC. Its translation: CASSLTEGLAGSYEQYF.

This clonotype was detected a few times. The rearrangement joins TRBV19 to TRBJ1-2, with a tentative D call TRBD1 (6 bases). V shed 4 bases and J shed 5 bases, with 8 bases lying between them. The length of the CDR3 is 12 residues. Germline V gives CDR1 LNHDA, CDR2 SQIVND (reference sequence). The CDR3 DNA sequence: TGTGCCAGTAGTAACACAGGGTATGGCTACACCTTC. It translates to CASSNTGYGYTF.

The chain's CDR3 is CASSQEGAASYEQYF. CDR3 DNA: TGTGCCAGCAGCCAAGAGGGCGCAGCTTCCTACGAGCAGTACTTC. The V and J genes are TRBV4-2 and TRBJ2-7, with no clear D. Looked up from germline, CDR1 is LGHNA and CDR2 is YNFKEQ. The ends were cut back, 0 bases at V and 1 base at J, with 10 bases in the middle. The CDR3 sequence is 15 residues long.

This clonotype was counted many times. The rearrangement joins TRBV20-1 to TRBJ2-7, with 10 positions matching TRBD2. Germline V lookup: CDR1 DFQATT, CDR2 SNEGSKA (reference sequence). CDR3 size: 14 residues. The V gene end was trimmed by 5 bases and the J gene end by 1 base; junction bases not matched to a gene: 5. The CDR3: CSAPGLAASYEQYF. CDR3 DNA sequence: TGCAGTGCTCCCGGACTAGCGGCATCCTACGAGCAGTACTTC.

This rearrangement joins TRBV12-3 or TRBV12-4 to TRBJ2-3, with unresolved D. The CDR3 runs to 16 residues. V was trimmed by 3 bases and J by 2 bases, leaving 15 bases between them. DNA for the CDR3: TGTGCCAGCAGTTTTGGTCTGACTCGTATCACAGATACGCAGTATTTT. Protein product: CASSFGLTRITDTQYF.

V usage is TRBV4-1 and J usage is TRBJ2-1; the D is unclear. The CDR3 length is 11 residues. Per germline, CDR1 MGHRA and CDR2 YSYEKL. V was cut by 1 base and J by 15 bases, with 10 bases left in between. The chain's CDR3 is CASSQGRVGFF. Written as DNA, the CDR3 is TGCGCCAGCAGCCAAGGACGAGTTGGGTTCTTC.

In its sample, this clonotype was seen once. This sequence joins TRBV5-6 and TRBJ2-5; 8 nucleotides align to TRBD2. Germline V CDR1 and CDR2: SGHDT, YYEEEE. CDR3 length equals 16 residues. The V and J ends lost 0 bases and 1 base, in that order; junction bases with no gene match: 5. The CDR3 DNA is TGTGCCAGCAGCTTGGCGGGCCGGGGGGGCCAAGAGACCCAGTACTTC. This sequence encodes CASSLAGRGGQETQYF. Full variable domain (outside the CDR3, taken from reference TRBV5-6 and TRBJ2-5): DAGVTQSPTHLIKTRGQQVTLRCSPKSGHDTVSWYQQALGQGPQFIFQYYEEEERQRGNFPDRFSGHQFPNYSSELNVNALLLGDSALYLCASSLAGRGGQETQYFGPGTRLLVL.

This clonotype was recorded a few times. The CDR3 sequence is CASSEQGGSNNEQFF. CDR3 nucleotides: TGTGCCAGCAGCGAACAGGGTGGTTCTAACAATGAGCAGTTCTTC. The chain recombines TRBV9 with TRBJ2-1, with D possibly matching TRBD1 (6 bases). The germline V and J ends were trimmed by 3 bases and 5 bases, with 15 bases remaining between them. The CDR3 runs 15 residues. Per the germline V gene, CDR1 is SGDLS and CDR2 is YYNGEE.

This chain connects TRBV7-2 to TRBJ2-7; tentative D call: TRBD1 (5 bases). The V gene lost 1 base and the J gene lost 6 bases, with 10 bases spanning the gap. Per germline, CDR1 SGHTA and CDR2 FQGNSA. This CDR3 is built from 13 residues. The DNA for the CDR3 is TGTGCCAGCAGCTTAGGTTGGACAATCGAGCAGTACTTC. This translates into CASSLGWTIEQYF.

This clonotype came up a few times. J is TRBJ2-3 and V is TRBV5-1; TRBD2 aligns across 8 bases. The V gene's germline CDR1 is SGHRS and CDR2 YFSETQ. The trim removed 4 bases at V and 0 bases at J, leaving 7 bases unmatched. The length of the CDR3 is 16 residues. The CDR3 coding sequence is TGCGCCAGCAGCCTCCTACGGGGGGGTAGCACAGATACGCAGTATTTT. Protein: CASSLLRGGSTDTQYF.

The chain is built from TRBV4-3 and TRBJ2-1; D is unresolved. Germline lookup yields CDR1 LGHNA and CDR2 YSLEER. Trimming shortened V by 0 bases and J by 8 bases, and 14 bases separated the two germline ends. The length of the CDR3 is 15 residues. CDR3 DNA: TGCGCCAGCAGCCAAGAGTTAGGGTTAAGGGATGAGCAGTTCTTC. This gives the protein CASSQELGLRDEQFF.

This clonotype was counted only a few times. J is TRBJ1-2 and V is TRBV9; possible D gene TRBD1, 6 bases. The V gene lost 4 bases and the J gene lost 8 bases, with 24 bases spanning the gap. Germline CDR1 reads SGDLS; CDR2 reads YYNGEE. The length of the CDR3 is 16 residues. CDR3 loop: CASSNHRVSGEKGYTF. DNA for the CDR3: TGTGCCAGCAGCAACCACAGGGTGAGTGGTGAGAAGGGCTACACCTTC.

This clonotype has a count of ten or more. The rearrangement joins TRBV5-1 to TRBJ2-2, with 12 bases fitting TRBD2. V dropped 9 bases and J dropped 7; count of bases not matched to a gene: 10. The CDR3 is made up of 15 amino acids. CDR1 and CDR2 (germline): SGHRS, YFSETQ. The DNA for the CDR3 is TGCGCCACCTCTAGCGGGGGGGCCGCGGACGGGGAGCTGTTTTTT. As protein: CATSSGGAADGELFF.

The chain links TRBV20-1 to TRBJ1-3; D unresolved. CDR3 size: 15 residues. The V and J ends lost 0 bases and 0 bases respectively, with 9 bases between them. Germline V gene data show CDR1 as DFQATT and CDR2 as SNEGSKA (reference sequence). CDR3 nucleotide sequence: TGCAGTGCTAGAGATCTTAAGTTCTCTGGAAACACCATATATTTT. It codes for CSARDLKFSGNTIYF.

This clonotype was detected only a few times. The chain links TRBV20-1 to TRBJ1-1; TRBD1 matches 8 bases. This CDR3 is 13 amino acids long. With V trimmed by 6 bases and J by 4 bases, 7 bases remained unmatched. CDR1 is DFQATT and CDR2 is SNEGSKA in the germline V gene (reference sequence). The CDR3 nucleotides are TGCAGTGCAAGGACAGGGAGCGGCACTGAAGCTTTCTTT. This gives the protein CSARTGSGTEAFF.